What follows is one T cell receptor (beta chain) and its context. The CDR3 sequence is 15 residues long. Trimming took off 4 bases at V and 1 base at J, with 14 bases between the two ends. Germline assignment: CDR1 SGHRS and CDR2 YFSETQ. In the original analysis: Using reference gene primer amplification, nucleated cell counts were estimated. The data were produced by immunoSEQ multiplex PCR, yet TCRdb's version contains in-frame clones alone and is incomplete. V and J calls and clone size are those listed in that table; D and trimming were worked out from the DNA. The sample lists a few hundred thousand clones, approximately 80% occurring once. The sample belongs to a study of blood T cell repertoires in COVID-19. Study context: Collection of acute and convalescent COVID-19 samples took place in the United States, Italy and Spain. The analysed material was cDNA or gDNA that came from T cells, B-cell-depleted T cells, or PBMCs.

This receptor was obtained from a human donor with acute or convalescent COVID-19. The donor label of this sample is uncertain. Sequencing used peripheral blood. This chain joins TRBV5-1 and TRBJ1-1; no clear D gene. CDR3 sequence reads: CASSPPGRSNTEAFF. The CDR3 DNA sequence: TGCGCCAGCAGCCCCCCTGGGAGGTCGAACACTGAAGCTTTCTTT. Looking up the rest from reference TRBV5-1 and TRBJ1-1 gives the full variable domain: KAGVTQTPRYLIKTRGQQVTLSCSPISGHRSVSWYQQTPGQGLQFLFEYFSETQRNKGNFPGRFSGRQFSNSRSEMNVSTLELGDSALYLCASSPPGRSNTEAFFGQGTRLTVV.